Listed below are T cell receptor beta chains from one sample, sequenced in a study of blood T cells in healthy people across ages. Using its own MiXCR run on the 5' RACE reads, TCRdb lists one record per CDR3 protein. The sample has 800,000 or so distinct CDR3 sequences, 62% seen once. The sequenced sample consisted of blood. The source is a man aged 25 to 40 in good health. Each CDR3 is given with its conserved first and last residue. Each record gives: CDR3 length, D gene, V gene, J gene, clone size, CDR3 DNA, CDR3 protein. The D gene is left open where the match is weak. Rows may omit the clone size; those that give it use once, few, many or a size class.

>13|.|TRBV29-1|TRBJ2-3|.
TGCAGCGGAGACTCGGGGATTGGAGATACGCAGTATTTT
CSGDSGIGDTQYF
>20|.|TRBV4-2|TRBJ1-1|.
TGTGCCAGCAGCCACGAACCCCAAAGGGGGATACAGGGAACGCGAACTGAAGCTTTCTTT
CASSHEPQRGIQGTRTEAFF
>14|.|TRBV20-1|TRBJ1-2|.
TGCAGTGCCGCCCGGGACGGATGGGAGTCGCGATACACCTTC
CSAARDGWESRYTF
>15|TRBD1|TRBV6-5|TRBJ1-2|.
TGTGCCAGCAGTTACCTAGGACAGGGCTACTATGGCTACACCTTC
CASSYLGQGYYGYTF
>15|.|TRBV11-1|TRBJ2-7|.
TGTGCCAGCAGCCCCTCTGGGTTTGGGACTTACGAGCAGTACTTC
CASSPSGFGTYEQYF
>11|.|TRBV9|TRBJ2-5|few
TGTGCCAGCGGACCCGAAGAGACCCAGTACTTC
CASGPEETQYF
>15|TRBD1|TRBV4-2|TRBJ2-7|.
TGTGCCAGCAGTCACAGGGGCGACAGGTCCTACGAGCAGTACTTC
CASSHRGDRSYEQYF
>15|TRBD2|TRBV10-3|TRBJ2-3|.
TGTGCCACCCTCGGGACTAGCGGTGTTCCAGATACGCAGTATTTT
CATLGTSGVPDTQYF
>13|TRBD1|TRBV7-8|TRBJ2-7|.
TGTGCCAGCAGCGATGGGACAGCCGGCGAGCAGTACTTC
CASSDGTAGEQYF
>14|.|TRBV5-1|TRBJ2-3|.
TGCGCCAGCGGGAGACAGGAGGGCACAGATACGCAGTATTTT
CASGRQEGTDTQYF
>14|.|TRBV5-1|TRBJ2-3|once
TGCGCCAGCAGCGTGGGGACGACTACAGATACGCAGTATTTT
CASSVGTTTDTQYF
>15|.|TRBV12-3/TRBV12-4|TRBJ2-3|few
TGTGCCAGCAAACCCCACCGGGGACGCACAGATACGCAGTATTTT
CASKPHRGRTDTQYF
>12|.|TRBV9|TRBJ2-5|.
TGTGCCAGCAGCGTAACACAAGGGGATAAGTACTTC
CASSVTQGDKYF
>16|TRBD1|TRBV3-1|TRBJ2-1|.
TGTGCCAGCAGCCAAGGACAGGGACCGATTTACAATGAGCAGTTCTTC
CASSQGQGPIYNEQFF
>15|TRBD1|TRBV9|TRBJ2-5|.
TGTGCCAGCAGCGAGGGACAGAATTACCAAGAGACCCAGTACTTC
CASSEGQNYQETQYF
>14|.|TRBV29-1|TRBJ2-3|.
TGCAGCGCTTCACTAGCCCTCCGACCAGATACGCAGTATTTT
CSASLALRPDTQYF
>15|TRBD1|TRBV28|TRBJ2-3|.
TGTGCCAGCAGTCCAAGGGGACAGGGTCCGAATACGCAGTATTTT
CASSPRGQGPNTQYF
>16|TRBD2|TRBV7-2|TRBJ2-3|.
TGTGCCAGCAGCCGGTACACTAGCGCCCGCACAGATACGCAGTATTTT
CASSRYTSARTDTQYF
>16|TRBD1|TRBV4-1|TRBJ1-2|.
TGCGCCAGCAGCCACCAGACAGGGGGCGCGGACTATGGCTACACCTTC
CASSHQTGGADYGYTF
>15|.|TRBV27|TRBJ2-1|.
TGTGCCAGCACCCAGACCGGGGGAATCTCCAATGAGCAGTTCTTC
CASTQTGGISNEQFF
>15|.|TRBV20-1|TRBJ2-7|.
TGCAGTGCCACTTTCCAAGGACTTCATAACTACGAGCAGTACTTC
CSATFQGLHNYEQYF
>14|.|TRBV20-1|TRBJ2-2|.
TGCAGTGCAAAGCGGCCAGTGGGCACCGGGGAGCTGTTTTTT
CSAKRPVGTGELFF
>12|.|TRBV29-1|TRBJ1-1|.
TGCAGCGTTGCCGGGGCGAACACTGAAGCTTTCTTT
CSVAGANTEAFF
>17|.|TRBV6-2/TRBV6-3|TRBJ2-4|.
TGTGCCAGCAGCCACCGAACAGGGTCTCTAGCCAAAAACATTCAGTACTTC
CASSHRTGSLAKNIQYF
>16|TRBD2|TRBV4-2|TRBJ2-1|.
TGTGCCAGCAGCCAAGAAGGTAGCGGGTCCTACAATGAGCAGTTCTTC
CASSQEGSGSYNEQFF
>16|TRBD2|TRBV6-5|TRBJ2-3|.
TGTGCCAGCAGATCGGCCCTAGCGGGGATCACAGATACGCAGTATTTT
CASRSALAGITDTQYF
>15|TRBD1|TRBV29-1|TRBJ2-2|.
TGCAGCGTTGAACCGGGGACAGCGAACACCGGGGAGCTGTTTTTT
CSVEPGTANTGELFF
>17|TRBD2|TRBV6-2/TRBV6-3|TRBJ2-5|.
TGTGCCAGCAGTTACTCCGAGGAGCGGGGGGATCAAGAGACCCAGTACTTC
CASSYSEERGDQETQYF
>15|.|TRBV12-3/TRBV12-4|TRBJ2-5|.
TGTGCCAGCAGTCGTAGCGGCGGGGGCTATGGGACCCAGTACTTC
CASSRSGGGYGTQYF
>14|TRBD1|TRBV3-1|TRBJ1-2|many
TGTGCCAGCAGCTCACGGGACAGCTTTCATGGCTACACCTTC
CASSSRDSFHGYTF
>15|.|TRBV9|TRBJ2-7|.
TGTGCCAGCAGCGTAGTAGTTAGCGTGTCCTACGAGCAGTACTTC
CASSVVVSVSYEQYF
>13|TRBD2|TRBV29-1|TRBJ2-3|few
TGCAGCGTTGAAGGTCGGGGGGGCGAAACGCAGTATTTT
CSVEGRGGETQYF
>15|.|TRBV27|TRBJ1-1|.
TGTGCCAGCAGTTTATTTGGAGTACCGAACACTGAAGCTTTCTTT
CASSLFGVPNTEAFF
>13|.|TRBV7-2|TRBJ1-2|.
TGTGCCAGCAGCGTAAAAAGGGGCGATGGCTACACCTTC
CASSVKRGDGYTF
>15|.|TRBV2|TRBJ2-1|few
TGTGCCAGCAGTGAGGGTCAGGGGAGTTACAATGAGCAGTTCTTC
CASSEGQGSYNEQFF